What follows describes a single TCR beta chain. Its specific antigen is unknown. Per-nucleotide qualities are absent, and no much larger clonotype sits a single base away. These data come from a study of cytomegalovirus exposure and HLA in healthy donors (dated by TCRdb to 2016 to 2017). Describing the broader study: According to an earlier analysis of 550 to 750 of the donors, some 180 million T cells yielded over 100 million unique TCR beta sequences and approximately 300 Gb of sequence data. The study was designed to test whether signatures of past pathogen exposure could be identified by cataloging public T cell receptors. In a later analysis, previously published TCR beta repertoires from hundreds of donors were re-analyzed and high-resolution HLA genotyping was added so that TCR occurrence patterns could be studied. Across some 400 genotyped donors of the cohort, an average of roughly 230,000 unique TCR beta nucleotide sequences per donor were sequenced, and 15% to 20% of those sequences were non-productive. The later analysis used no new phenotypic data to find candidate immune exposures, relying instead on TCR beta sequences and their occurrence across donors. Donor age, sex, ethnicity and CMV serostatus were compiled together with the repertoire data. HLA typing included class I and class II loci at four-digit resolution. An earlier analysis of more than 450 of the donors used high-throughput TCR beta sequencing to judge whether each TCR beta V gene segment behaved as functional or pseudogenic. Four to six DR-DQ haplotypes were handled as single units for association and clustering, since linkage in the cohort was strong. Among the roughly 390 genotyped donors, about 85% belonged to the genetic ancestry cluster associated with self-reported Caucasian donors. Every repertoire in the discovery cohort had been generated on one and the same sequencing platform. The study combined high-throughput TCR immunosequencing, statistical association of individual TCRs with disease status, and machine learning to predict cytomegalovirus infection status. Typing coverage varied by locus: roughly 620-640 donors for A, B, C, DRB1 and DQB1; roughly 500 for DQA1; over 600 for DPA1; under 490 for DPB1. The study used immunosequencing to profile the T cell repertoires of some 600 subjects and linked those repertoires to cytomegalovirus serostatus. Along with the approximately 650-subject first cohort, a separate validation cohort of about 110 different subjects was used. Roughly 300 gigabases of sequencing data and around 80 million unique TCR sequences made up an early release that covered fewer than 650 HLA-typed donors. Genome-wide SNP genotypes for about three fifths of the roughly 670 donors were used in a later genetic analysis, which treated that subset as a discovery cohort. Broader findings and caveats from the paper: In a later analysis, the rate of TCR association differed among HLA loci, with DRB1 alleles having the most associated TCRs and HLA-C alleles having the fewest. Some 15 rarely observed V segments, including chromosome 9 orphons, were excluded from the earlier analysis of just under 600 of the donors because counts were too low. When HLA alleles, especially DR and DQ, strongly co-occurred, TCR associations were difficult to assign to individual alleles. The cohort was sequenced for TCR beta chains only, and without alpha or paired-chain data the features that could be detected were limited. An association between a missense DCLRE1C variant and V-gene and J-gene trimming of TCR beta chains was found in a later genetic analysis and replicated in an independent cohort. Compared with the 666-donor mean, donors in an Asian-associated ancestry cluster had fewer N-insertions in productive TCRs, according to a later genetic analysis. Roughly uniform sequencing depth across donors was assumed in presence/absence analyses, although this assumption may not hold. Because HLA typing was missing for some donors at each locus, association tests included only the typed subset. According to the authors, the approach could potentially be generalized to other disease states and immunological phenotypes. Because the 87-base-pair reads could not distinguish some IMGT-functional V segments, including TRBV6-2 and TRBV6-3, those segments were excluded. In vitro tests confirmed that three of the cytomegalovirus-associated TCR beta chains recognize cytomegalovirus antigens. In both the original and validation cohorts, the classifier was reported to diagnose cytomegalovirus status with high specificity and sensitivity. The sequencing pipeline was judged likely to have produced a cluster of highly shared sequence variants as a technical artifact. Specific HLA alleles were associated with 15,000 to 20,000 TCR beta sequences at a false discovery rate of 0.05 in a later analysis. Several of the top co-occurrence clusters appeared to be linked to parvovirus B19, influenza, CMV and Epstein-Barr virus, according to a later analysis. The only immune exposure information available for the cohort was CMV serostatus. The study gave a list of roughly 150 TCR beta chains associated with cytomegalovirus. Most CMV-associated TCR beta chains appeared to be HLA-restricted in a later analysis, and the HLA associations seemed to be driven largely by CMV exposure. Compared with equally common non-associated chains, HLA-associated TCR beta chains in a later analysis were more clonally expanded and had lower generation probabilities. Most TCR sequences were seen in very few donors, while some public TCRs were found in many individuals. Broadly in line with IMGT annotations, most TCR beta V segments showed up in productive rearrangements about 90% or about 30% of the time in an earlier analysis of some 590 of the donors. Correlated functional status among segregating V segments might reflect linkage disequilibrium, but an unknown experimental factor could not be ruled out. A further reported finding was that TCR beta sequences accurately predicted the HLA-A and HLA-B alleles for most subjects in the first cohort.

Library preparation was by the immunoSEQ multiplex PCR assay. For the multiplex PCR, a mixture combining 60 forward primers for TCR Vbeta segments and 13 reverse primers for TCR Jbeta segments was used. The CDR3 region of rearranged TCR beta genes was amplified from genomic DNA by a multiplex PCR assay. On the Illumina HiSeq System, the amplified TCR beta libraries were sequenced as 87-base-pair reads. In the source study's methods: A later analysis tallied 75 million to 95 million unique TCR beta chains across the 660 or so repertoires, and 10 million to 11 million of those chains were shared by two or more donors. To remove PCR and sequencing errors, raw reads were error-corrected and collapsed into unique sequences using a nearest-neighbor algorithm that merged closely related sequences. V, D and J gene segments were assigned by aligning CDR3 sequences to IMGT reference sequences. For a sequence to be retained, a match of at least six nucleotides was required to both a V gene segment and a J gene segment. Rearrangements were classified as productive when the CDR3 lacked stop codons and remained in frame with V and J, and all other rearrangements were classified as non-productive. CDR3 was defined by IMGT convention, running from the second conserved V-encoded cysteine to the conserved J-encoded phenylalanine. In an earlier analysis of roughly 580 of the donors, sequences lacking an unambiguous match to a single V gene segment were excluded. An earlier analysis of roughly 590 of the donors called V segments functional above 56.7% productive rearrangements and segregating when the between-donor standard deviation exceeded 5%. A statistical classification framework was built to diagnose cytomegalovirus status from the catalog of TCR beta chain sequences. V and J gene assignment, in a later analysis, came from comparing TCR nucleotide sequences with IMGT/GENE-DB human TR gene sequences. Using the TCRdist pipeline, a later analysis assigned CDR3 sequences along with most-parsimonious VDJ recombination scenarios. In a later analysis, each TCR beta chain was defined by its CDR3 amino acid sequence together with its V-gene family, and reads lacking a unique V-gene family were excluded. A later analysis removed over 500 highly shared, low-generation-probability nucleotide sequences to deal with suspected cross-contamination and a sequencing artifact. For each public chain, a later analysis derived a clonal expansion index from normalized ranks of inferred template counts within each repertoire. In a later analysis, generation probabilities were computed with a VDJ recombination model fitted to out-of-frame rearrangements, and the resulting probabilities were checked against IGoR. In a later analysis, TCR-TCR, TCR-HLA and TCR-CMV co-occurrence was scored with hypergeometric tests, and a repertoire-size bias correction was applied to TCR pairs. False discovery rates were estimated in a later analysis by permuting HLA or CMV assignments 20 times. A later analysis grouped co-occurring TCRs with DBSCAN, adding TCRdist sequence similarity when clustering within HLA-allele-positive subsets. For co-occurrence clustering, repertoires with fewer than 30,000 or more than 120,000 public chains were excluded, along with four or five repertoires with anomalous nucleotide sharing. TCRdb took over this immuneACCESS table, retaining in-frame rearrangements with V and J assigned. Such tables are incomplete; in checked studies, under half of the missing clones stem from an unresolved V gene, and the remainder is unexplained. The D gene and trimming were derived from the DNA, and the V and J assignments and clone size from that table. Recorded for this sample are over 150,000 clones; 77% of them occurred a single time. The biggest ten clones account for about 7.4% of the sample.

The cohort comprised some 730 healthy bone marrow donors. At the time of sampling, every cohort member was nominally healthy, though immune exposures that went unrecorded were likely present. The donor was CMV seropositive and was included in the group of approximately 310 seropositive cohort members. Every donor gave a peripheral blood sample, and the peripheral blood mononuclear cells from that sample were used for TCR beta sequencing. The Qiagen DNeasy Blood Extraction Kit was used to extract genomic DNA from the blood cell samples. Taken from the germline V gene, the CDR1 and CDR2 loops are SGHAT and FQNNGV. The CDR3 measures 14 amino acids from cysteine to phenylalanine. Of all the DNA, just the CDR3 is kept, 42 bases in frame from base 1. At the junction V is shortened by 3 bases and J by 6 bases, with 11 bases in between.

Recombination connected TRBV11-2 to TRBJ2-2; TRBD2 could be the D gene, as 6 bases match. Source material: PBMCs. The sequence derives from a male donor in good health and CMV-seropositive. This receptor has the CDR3 CASSLAGGAGELFF. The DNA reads TGTGCCAGCAGCTTGGCCGGGGGAGCCGGGGAGCTGTTTTTT. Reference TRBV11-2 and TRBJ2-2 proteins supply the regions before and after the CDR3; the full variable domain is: EAGVAQSPRYKIIEKRQSVAFWCNPISGHATLYWYQQILGQGPKLLIQFQNNGVVDDSQLPKDRFSAERLKGVDSTLKIQPAKLEDSAVYLCASSLAGGAGELFFGEGSRLTVL.